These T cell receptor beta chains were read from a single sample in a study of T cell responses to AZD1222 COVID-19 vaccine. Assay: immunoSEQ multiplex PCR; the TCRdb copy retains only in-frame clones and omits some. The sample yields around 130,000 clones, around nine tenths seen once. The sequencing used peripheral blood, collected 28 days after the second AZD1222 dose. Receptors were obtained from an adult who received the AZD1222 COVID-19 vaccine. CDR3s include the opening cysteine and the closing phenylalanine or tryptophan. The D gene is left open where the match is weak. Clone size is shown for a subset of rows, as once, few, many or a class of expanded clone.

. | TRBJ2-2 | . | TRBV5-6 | CASSFTQSTGELFF | TGTGCCAGCAGCTTTACCCAATCTACCGGGGAGCTGTTTTTT
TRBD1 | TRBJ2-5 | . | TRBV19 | CASSTDRGETQYF | TGTGCCAGTAGTACGGACAGGGGTGAGACCCAGTACTTC
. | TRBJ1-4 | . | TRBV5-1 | CASSLDSSDEKLFF | TGCGCCAGCAGCTTAGATTCTTCAGATGAAAAACTGTTTTTT
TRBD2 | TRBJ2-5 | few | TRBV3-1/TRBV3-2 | CASSQGPSSGGFQETQYF | TGTGCCAGCAGCCAAGGCCCGTCTAGCGGGGGATTCCAAGAGACCCAGTACTTC
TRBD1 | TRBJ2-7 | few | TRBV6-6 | CASRGTGSYEQYF | TGTGCCAGCAGAGGGACAGGGAGCTACGAGCAGTACTTC
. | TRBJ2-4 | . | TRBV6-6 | CASSSRKNIQYF | TGTGCCAGCAGTTCCCGTAAAAACATTCAGTACTTC
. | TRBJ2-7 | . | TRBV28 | CASTPSSEKQYF | TGTGCCAGCACCCCTAGTTCGGAGAAGCAGTACTTC
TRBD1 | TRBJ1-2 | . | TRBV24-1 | CATSDPKDRDESGYTF | TGTGCCACCAGTGACCCTAAGGACAGGGACGAGAGTGGCTACACCTTC
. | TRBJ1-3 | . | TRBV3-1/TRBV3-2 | CASSQQARGAGFGNTIYF | TGTGCCAGCAGCCAACAGGCCAGGGGCGCTGGGTTTGGAAACACCATATATTTT
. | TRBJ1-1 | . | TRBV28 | CASTLGTKAFF | TGTGCCAGCACCCTTGGGACGAAAGCTTTCTTT
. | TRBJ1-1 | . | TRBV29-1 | CSVVRGGTRTEAFF | TGCAGCGTTGTAAGGGGAGGGACTCGCACTGAAGCTTTCTTT
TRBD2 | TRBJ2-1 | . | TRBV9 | CASSSGGGTGTYNEQFF | TGTGCCAGCAGCTCCGGGGGGGGGACTGGGACTTACAATGAGCAGTTCTTC
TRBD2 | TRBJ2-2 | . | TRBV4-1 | CATQGAGGAVAGELFF | TGCGCCACCCAAGGCGCGGGGGGGGCCGTCGCCGGGGAGCTGTTTTTT
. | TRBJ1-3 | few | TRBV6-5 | CASSYSANLGNTIYF | TGTGCCAGCAGTTACTCAGCTAATCTTGGAAACACCATATATTTT